A single TCR beta chain is shown here with its context. The target of this receptor is not known. The record has no base qualities; no much larger clone is one base away. The sample is drawn from a study of CD8 T cells in Susac syndrome (dated by TCRdb to about 2019). Describing the broader study: Whether CD8+ T cell activation and differentiation in Susac syndrome was antigen driven was tested using repertoire sequencing. Results the study describes overall, beyond this receptor: The TCR sequencing and HLA analysis was acknowledged to have included a relatively small number of individuals.

RNA was extracted using the RNeasy kit, and roughly 0.5 to 1 ug of the RNA was reverse transcribed with random hexamers. TCR beta CDR3 regions were amplified with the immunoSEQ multiplex PCR assay covering 54 Vbeta and 13 Jbeta segments. PCR amplification bias was corrected by using a synthetic template baseline for primer optimization and computational correction. The published analysis was carried out like this. Only productive sequences were kept, with reads annotated to V, D and J genes according to IMGT and analyzed in immunoSEQ Analyzer. Clonality was calculated as one minus the Shannon entropy normalized by log2 of the number of productive unique sequences. For each patient and control, public and private clones were evaluated within the 100 most prevalent clones. Clones were defined as Susac-specific if absent from the healthy and MS cohorts, from under 1,200 published viral clones and from other ImmuneACCESS disease sequences. TCRdb cleaned the public reads at Q25 with fastp, built clones with MiXCR and kept in-frame beta chains. When rows share a CDR3 protein, they turn into one entry using the most common DNA and genes. For this entry, the V and J calls and clone size follow TCRdb and not the study's own pipeline. The sample yields about 120,000 distinct CDR3 sequences; 94% were counted once. Of the sample, about 0.098% is held by the ten largest clones.

V is shortened by 1 base, J by 9 bases, and the region joining them spans 4 bases. CDR1 and CDR2 were assigned from the germline V gene (reference sequence) as LNHDA and SQIVND. The CDR3 measures 11 amino acids from cysteine to phenylalanine. The CDR3 DNA has 33 bases and is translated from base 1. High-throughput TCR beta sequencing profiled peripheral blood CD8+ and CD4+ T cells from healthy donors, Susac syndrome patients and multiple sclerosis patients. Healthy donors were included as age- and sex-matched controls. Bulk CD8+ and CD4+ T cells were purified by magnetic negative isolation, whereas CD8+ TEMRA cells were enriched by FACS. Blood was collected in EDTA tubes and processed within 24 hours, with PBMCs isolated through density gradient centrifugation. PBMCs intended for TCR sequencing were frozen in liquid nitrogen and were later thawed in a 37 degrees C water bath. The sorted or isolated CD4+, CD8+ and CD8+ TEMRA cells had a purity of 90% or higher.

Sample: CD4+ T cells from PBMCs. The receptor was isolated from a human donor in good health. The chain joins TRBV19 to TRBJ2-1; the D gene assignment is ambiguous. CDR3 region: CASSIVSEQFF. The DNA is TGTGCCAGTAGTATAGTGAGTGAGCAGTTCTTC. Outside the CDR3, residues come from the reference TRBV19 and TRBJ2-1 proteins, so the full variable domain is: DGGITQSPKYLFRKEGQNVTLSCEQNLNHDAMYWYRQDPGQGLRLIYYSQIVNDFQKGDIAEGYSVSREKKESFPLTVTSAQKNPTAFYLCASSIVSEQFFGPGTRLTVL.